The next 29 T cell receptor beta chains were all read from a single sample in a study of molecular identifiers for immune sequencing clone quantification. Using its own MiXCR run on the PCR reads, TCRdb lists one record per CDR3 protein. This sample carries over 70,000 distinct CDR3 sequences, around 27% of them seen once, and the ten largest clones take 0.78%. What was sequenced was naive CD8+ T cells from blood, with Jurkat cell RNA spiked in. Described subset: FACS-sorted CD8+CD4-CCR7+CD45RA+ naive T cells. These receptors came from a human donor in good health. Some libraries in this study had Jurkat cell RNA spiked in.

This clonotype has only a few counts. The chain recombines TRBV12-3 or TRBV12-4 with TRBJ2-2, with 8 nucleotides matching TRBD2. The V and J ends lost 3 bases and 1 base, in that order; junction bases with no gene match: 1. The CDR3 extends over 15 amino acids. CDR3 loop: CASSLGLGNTGELFF. Written as DNA, the CDR3 is TGTGCCAGCAGTTTGGGACTAGGGAACACCGGGGAGCTGTTTTTT.

V usage is TRBV30 and J usage is TRBJ2-2; D possibly corresponds to TRBD1 (6 bases). Trimming removed 4 bases at V and 6 bases at J, with 15 bases between. The germline CDR1 and CDR2 sequences are GTSNPN and SVGIG (reference sequence). This CDR3 comprises 14 residues. In nucleotides, the CDR3 is TGTGCCTGGAACGAAGGGGGTAGGGCCGGGGAGCTGTTTTTT. This encodes CAWNEGGRAGELFF.

This clonotype was recorded at least ten times. J is TRBJ2-1 and V is TRBV5-1, with TRBD2 identical over 7 bases. The J segment lost 4 bases and the V segment lost 2 bases, leaving 3 bases of the junction unmatched. In germline, CDR1 is SGHRS, CDR2 YFSETQ. This CDR3 comprises 14 residues. CDR3 residues: CASSLAGPYNEQFF. The CDR3 DNA follows: TGCGCCAGCAGCTTAGCGGGGCCTTACAATGAGCAGTTCTTC.

This clonotype appeared a few times. The V call is TRBV30, the J call TRBJ2-2; D gene uncertain. The CDR3 extends over 13 amino acids. V gave up 2 bases and J gave up 5 bases, with 9 bases separating them. The germline CDR1 and CDR2 sequences are GTSNPN and SVGIG (reference sequence). CDR3 residues: CAWSFGVTGELFF. Written as DNA, the CDR3 is TGTGCCTGGAGTTTTGGGGTTACCGGGGAGCTGTTTTTT.

A note on this clonotype: A much larger clone lies one base from this, so it may be a read error. This chain uses TRBV6-1 with TRBJ2-3; a possible D gene is TRBD2 (6 bases). The CDR3 has 16 residues. Trimming removed 1 base from V and 4 bases from J, with 15 bases in between. From germline, CDR1 is MNHNS and CDR2 SASEGT. The CDR3, as DNA: TGTGCCAGCAGTGAAGAGGTGAATCCTAGCGCAGATACGCAGTATTTT. It yields the protein CASSEEVNPSADTQYF.

As for this clonotype: The junction does not match germline at one end; this may be a read error. The chain is built from TRBV5-6 and TRBJ2-7, with no clear D. CDR1 and CDR2 from the germline V gene are SGHDT and YYEEEE. This CDR3 contains 12 residues. CDR3 sequence reads: CAGSLAQLEQYF. In nucleotides, the CDR3 is TGTGCCGGCAGCTTGGCCCAGTTGGAGCAGTACTTC.

Of note for this clonotype: This may be a read error, as it is one base from a much larger clone. This chain connects TRBV6-5 to TRBJ2-7; perhaps TRBD2 as D (5 bases). The CDR3 extends over 13 amino acids. From germline, CDR1 is MNHEY and CDR2 SVGAGI. The CDR3 DNA sequence: TGTGCCAGCAGTTACTCGAGGGCCTACGAGCGGTACTTC. Protein: CASSYSRAYERYF.

This clonotype came up a few times. The chain joins TRBV20-1 to TRBJ2-2, with a tentative D call TRBD2 (5 bases). CDR3 size: 15 residues. V was trimmed by 4 bases and J by 6 bases, leaving 18 bases between them. Germline V gene lookup returns CDR1 DFQATT and CDR2 SNEGSKA (reference sequence). CDR3 DNA sequence: TGCAGTGCTAAGGCCCTCAGCGGTCGGGCCGGGGAGCTGTTTTTT. Protein sequence: CSAKALSGRAGELFF.

This clonotype occurred a few times. The V and J genes are TRBV27 and TRBJ2-2; D is unresolved. The V gene lost 6 bases and the J gene lost 3 bases, with 5 bases spanning the gap. From germline, CDR1 is MNHEY and CDR2 SMNVEV (reference sequence). CDR3 length: 12 amino acids. The CDR3 DNA reads TGTGCCAGCAGCAAAGACACCGGGGAGCTGTTTTTT. This codes for CASSKDTGELFF.

V is TRBV4-1 and J is TRBJ2-5, with 9 bases lining up with TRBD2. CDR1 and CDR2 from the germline V gene are MGHRA and YSYEKL. This CDR3 spans 15 amino acids. The junction had 3 bases not matched to a gene; V was cut back by 0 bases and J by 4 bases. The CDR3 sequence is CASSQDSGGAETQYF. The DNA for the CDR3 is TGCGCCAGCAGCCAAGATAGCGGGGGAGCAGAGACCCAGTACTTC.

Only a few counts were recorded for this clonotype. V usage is TRBV11-2 and J usage is TRBJ2-1; 11 bases align to TRBD2. V lost 0 bases to trimming and J lost 2 bases; unmatched junction nucleotides: 6. The V gene's germline CDR1 is SGHAT and CDR2 FQNNGV. The CDR3 has 18 amino acids. CDR3 sequence: CASSLDLLAGGPYNEQFF. The CDR3 bases are TGTGCCAGCAGCTTAGATCTCCTAGCGGGAGGACCCTACAATGAGCAGTTCTTC.

About this clonotype: A much larger clone lies a single base off, so this may be a read error. The chain uses TRBV7-6 and TRBJ1-1; D unresolved. Per germline, CDR1 SGHVS and CDR2 FNYEAQ. CDR3 length equals 15 residues. DNA of the CDR3: TGTGCCAGCAGCTTATTTTTTGGGGTGGAGGCTGAAGCTGTCTTT. This sequence encodes CASSLFFGVEAEAVF.

V usage is TRBV7-9 and J usage is TRBJ2-7; D may match TRBD1 or TRBD2 (7 bases each). V shed 5 bases and J shed 6 bases, with 23 bases lying between them. The CDR3 contains 16 residues. Per the germline V gene, CDR1 is SEHNR and CDR2 is FQNEAQ (reference sequence). The DNA of the CDR3 is TGTGCCAGCAGCCCCCTCCCCAGGGGGGGCCCCCCCGAGCAGTACTTC. Translated, it gives CASSPLPRGGPPEQYF.

This clonotype was seen more than once but under ten times. The genes are TRBV27 and TRBJ2-2; the match to TRBD1 covers 11 bases. Trimming at V came to 6 bases and at J to 7 bases, leaving 4 bases not matched to a gene. The CDR3 spans 14 residues. Per germline, CDR1 MNHEY and CDR2 SMNVEV (reference sequence). The chain's CDR3 is CASRPGQGVGELFF. The DNA for the CDR3 is TGTGCCAGCAGGCCGGGACAGGGGGTCGGGGAGCTGTTTTTT.

The chain is built from TRBV28 and TRBJ1-5; 8 positions agree with TRBD1. The CDR3 is 16 residues long. Germline V CDR1 and CDR2: MDHEN, SYDVKM. Germline trimming cut 3 bases from V and 3 bases from J; bases unmatched to any gene: 7. CDR3: CASSFPGQAYNQPQHF. The CDR3 bases are TGTGCCAGCAGTTTTCCGGGACAGGCATACAATCAGCCCCAGCATTTT. Variable domain in full (rest from reference TRBV28 and TRBJ1-5): DVKVTQSSRYLVKRTGEKVFLECVQDMDHENMFWYRQDPGLGLRLIYFSYDVKMKEKGDIPEGYSVSREKKERFSLILESASTNQTSMYLCASSFPGQAYNQPQHFGDGTRLSIL.

Worth noting for this clonotype: A much bigger clone sits one base away, suggesting this may be a read error. The chain links TRBV6-6 to TRBJ1-5; 11 bases are shared with TRBD1. Per the germline V gene, CDR1 is MNHNY and CDR2 is SVGAGI (reference sequence). The CDR3 is made up of 17 amino acids. Germline trimming cut 0 bases from V and 5 bases from J; bases unmatched to any gene: 6. DNA of the CDR3: TGTGCCAGCAGTTACTCGATAGGACAGGGGGCTGATCAGCCCCAGCATTTT. It encodes CASSYSIGQGADQPQHF.

A word on this clonotype: One end of the junction does not line up with germline, which may come from a read error. This chain links TRBV7-2 with TRBJ2-6; D is unresolved. The CDR3 contains 16 residues. Germline V gene data show CDR1 as SGHTA and CDR2 as FQGNSA. The CDR3 region has the DNA TGTGCCCGCAGCTTGGCCGTTTACTCTGGGGCCAACGTCCTGACTTTC. It specifies CARSLAVYSGANVLTF.

This clonotype was detected many times. The genes are TRBV12-3 or TRBV12-4 and TRBJ2-5, with TRBD2 identical over 14 bases. The trim removed 5 bases at V and 2 bases at J, leaving 7 bases unmatched. This CDR3 has 17 amino acids. The CDR3 here is CASSPPGLAGDQETQYF. The CDR3 DNA is TGTGCCAGCAGTCCCCCGGGACTAGCGGGAGATCAAGAGACCCAGTACTTC.

This clonotype was detected only once. A read error may explain this, as a much larger clone is one base away. The CDR3 does not end in the conserved phenylalanine or tryptophan, so this is likely a read error. The gene calls are TRBV7-2 and TRBJ2-5; D gene ambiguous. This CDR3 contains 15 residues. Germline V gene data show CDR1 as SGHTA and CDR2 as FQGNSA. Trimming removed 1 base at V and 5 bases at J, with 14 bases between. The CDR3 loop reads CASSLEAPLGETQYL. The CDR3 nucleotides are TGTGCCAGCAGCTTAGAAGCCCCCCTCGGGGAGACCCAGTACTTG.

Comments on this clonotype: The junction departs from the called germline gene at one end, perhaps through a read error. This sequence joins TRBV30 and TRBJ2-3, with D maybe TRBD2 (6 bases). There are 14 residues in the CDR3. Germline-derived CDR1 and CDR2 are GTSNPN and SVGIG (reference sequence). The CDR3 spells CAWSVLGGADTQCF. The DNA of the CDR3 is TGTGCCTGGAGTGTACTGGGGGGAGCAGATACGCAGTGTTTT.

The chain combines TRBV3-1 with TRBJ2-1; D is perhaps TRBD2 (6 bases). The CDR3 covers 13 residues. V lost 11 bases and J 8 bases, leaving 19 bases between the germline ends. Germline CDR1 LGHDT, CDR2 YNNKEL (reference sequence). The CDR3 is CASEPGSADEQFF. In DNA, the CDR3 is TGTGCCTCCGAACCCGGGAGCGCCGATGAGCAGTTCTTC.

A note on this clonotype: A much larger clone differs by one base, so this may be a read error. The rearrangement uses TRBV7-9 and TRBJ2-7, with D perhaps TRBD1 (5 bases). The CDR3 is 12 amino acids. CDR1 and CDR2 from the germline V gene are SEHNR and FQNEAQ (reference sequence). CDR3 protein: CASSSGARERYF. CDR3 bases: TGTGCCAGCAGCTCTGGGGCGCGCGAGCGGTACTTC.

This clonotype was observed at least ten times. The chain links TRBV12-3 or TRBV12-4 to TRBJ1-2, with TRBD1 as a possible D gene (5 bases). The CDR3 runs 13 residues. The V and J ends lost 5 bases and 5 bases respectively, with 12 bases between them. The CDR3 DNA reads as TGTGCCAGCAGTCCCGCCGGGACTTATGGCTACACCTTC. It yields the protein CASSPAGTYGYTF.

This clonotype was counted at least ten times. The V and J genes are TRBV5-6 and TRBJ2-1; D not resolved. V was trimmed by 4 bases and J by 6 bases, leaving 11 bases between them. This CDR3 is built from 13 residues. CDR1 SGHDT and CDR2 YYEEEE come from the germline V gene. CDR3 sequence reads: CASSPTDLNEQFF. The DNA of the CDR3 is TGTGCCAGCAGCCCGACGGACCTCAATGAGCAGTTCTTC.

This clonotype was seen at least ten times. J is TRBJ2-7 and V is TRBV6-5; TRBD2 is a possible D gene (6 bases). V lost 2 bases and J 3 bases, leaving 14 bases between the germline ends. Germline CDR1 MNHEY, CDR2 SVGAGI. This CDR3 has 15 amino acids. The CDR3 region has the DNA TGTGCCAGCAGTTACCAGGCGGGACCGATCTACGAGCAGTACTTC. Protein: CASSYQAGPIYEQYF.

This clonotype was counted only a few times. The V and J genes are TRBV13 and TRBJ2-3; D is ambiguous. Germline V gives CDR1 PRHDT, CDR2 FYEKMQ (reference sequence). Deletions cut 2 bases from V and 0 bases from J, with 9 bases between. The CDR3 consists of 15 residues. The DNA for the CDR3 is TGTGCCAGCAGCTTACTTGGGCTGAGCACAGATACGCAGTATTTT. This gives the protein CASSLLGLSTDTQYF. Combining the CDR3 with reference TRBV13 and TRBJ2-3 gives the whole variable domain AAGVIQSPRHLIKEKRETATLKCYPIPRHDTVYWYQQGPGQDPQFLISFYEKMQSDKGSIPDRFSAQQFSDYHSELNMSSLELGDSALYFCASSLLGLSTDTQYFGPGTRLTVL.

This clonotype was counted between two and nine times. The chain couples TRBV4-2 to TRBJ2-7, with 10 bases lining up with TRBD2. Trimming took 0 bases from V and 2 from J; bases not matched to a gene: 7. The germline gives CDR1 LGHNA, CDR2 YNFKEQ. This CDR3 contains 17 residues. This chain's CDR3 is CASSQELWTSGTYEQYF. CDR3 in DNA: TGTGCCAGCAGCCAAGAGCTTTGGACTAGCGGAACCTACGAGCAGTACTTC.

This clonotype was found many times. This chain joins TRBV7-9 and TRBJ1-5; TRBD1 is a possible D gene (5 bases). V was trimmed by 5 bases and J by 4 bases, leaving 9 bases between them. Germline V gene data show CDR1 as SEHNR and CDR2 as FQNEAQ (reference sequence). CDR3 length equals 13 residues. The CDR3 DNA is TGTGCCAGCAGCGGAGGGGAGAATCAGCCCCAGCATTTT. The encoded protein is CASSGGENQPQHF.

This clonotype was counted at least ten times. V usage is TRBV4-1 and J usage is TRBJ2-5, with D perhaps matching TRBD2 (6 bases). V lost 4 bases to trimming and J lost 2 bases, with 14 bases between them. CDR1 and CDR2 (germline): MGHRA, YSYEKL. The CDR3 consists of 15 residues. CDR3 sequence reads: CASSPIGGVQETQYF. The CDR3 nucleotides are TGCGCCAGCAGCCCCATCGGCGGGGTACAAGAGACCCAGTACTTC.